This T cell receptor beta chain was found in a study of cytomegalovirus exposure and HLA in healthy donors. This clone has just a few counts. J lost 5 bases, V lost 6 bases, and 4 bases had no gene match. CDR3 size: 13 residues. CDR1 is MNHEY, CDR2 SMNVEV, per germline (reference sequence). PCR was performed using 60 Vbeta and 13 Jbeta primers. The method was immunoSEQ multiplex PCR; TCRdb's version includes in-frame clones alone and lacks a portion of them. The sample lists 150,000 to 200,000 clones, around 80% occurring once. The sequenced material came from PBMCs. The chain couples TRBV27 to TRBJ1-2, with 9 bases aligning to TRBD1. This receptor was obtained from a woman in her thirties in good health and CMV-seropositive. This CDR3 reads CASRGTGKYGYTF. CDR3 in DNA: TGTGCCAGCAGGGGGACAGGGAAATATGGCTACACCTTC.